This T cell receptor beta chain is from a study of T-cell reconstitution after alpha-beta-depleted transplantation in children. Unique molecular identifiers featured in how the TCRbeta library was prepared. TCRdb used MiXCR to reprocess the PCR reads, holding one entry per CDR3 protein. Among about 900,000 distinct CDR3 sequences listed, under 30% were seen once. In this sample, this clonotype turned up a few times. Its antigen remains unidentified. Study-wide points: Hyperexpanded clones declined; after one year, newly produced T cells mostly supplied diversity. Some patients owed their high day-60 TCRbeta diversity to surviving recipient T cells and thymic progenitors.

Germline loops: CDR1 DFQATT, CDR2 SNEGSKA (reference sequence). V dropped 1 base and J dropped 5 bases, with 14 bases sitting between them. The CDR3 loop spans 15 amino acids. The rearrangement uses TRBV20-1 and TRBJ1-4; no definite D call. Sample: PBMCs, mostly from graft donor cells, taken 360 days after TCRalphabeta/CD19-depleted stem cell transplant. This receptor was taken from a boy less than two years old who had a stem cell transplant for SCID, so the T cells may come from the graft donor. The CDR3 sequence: CSARVAAIGNEKLFF. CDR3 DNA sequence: TGCAGTGCTAGAGTAGCGGCCATCGGAAATGAAAAACTGTTTTTT.